The 8 T cell receptor beta chains listed next were all sequenced from one sample in a study of vaccination effects on CD4 cells after COVID-19. CD4+ T cell isolation took place after 10 days of culture. Assay: immunoSEQ multiplex PCR; the TCRdb copy retains only in-frame clones and omits some. The repertoire consists of around 46,000 clones, with 50% to 80% occurring once and the leading ten covering about 5%. These receptors lack a known antigen. This specimen consisted of CD4+ T cells from PBMCs cultured without peptide, obtained before COVID-19 vaccination. These receptors all come from a human donor who received a COVID-19 vaccine.

The chain uses TRBV5-6 and TRBJ2-7; D uncertain. Germline CDR1 is SGHDT and CDR2 is YYEEEE. The CDR3 loop spans 13 amino acids. V was trimmed by 0 bases and J by 0 bases, leaving 4 bases between them. The CDR3 protein is CASSLGRSYEQYF. Here the CDR3 DNA reads TGTGCCAGCAGCTTGGGCCGCTCCTACGAGCAGTACTTC.

J is TRBJ2-1 and V is TRBV4-2, with D possibly TRBD1 on 5 matching bases. The V gene lost 0 bases and the J gene lost 3 bases, with 9 bases spanning the gap. Per germline, CDR1 LGHNA and CDR2 YNFKEQ. The CDR3 sequence is 15 residues long. The DNA of the CDR3 is TGTGCCAGCAGCCAAGAGGGGCAGAACTACAATGAGCAGTTCTTC. Protein product: CASSQEGQNYNEQFF.

The V gene is TRBV30, the J gene TRBJ1-1; a weak D match, TRBD1 (6 bases). V was clipped by 4 bases and J by 8 bases, with 11 bases between them. Per the germline V gene, CDR1 is GTSNPN and CDR2 is SVGIG (reference sequence). The CDR3 spans 11 residues. The CDR3 coding sequence is TGTGCCTGGACGGCAGGGGCCGAAGCTTTCTTT. It codes for CAWTAGAEAFF.

Note on this clone: Within the sample, other DNA sequences also encode this same CDR3. The rearrangement links TRBV6-5 to TRBJ2-1; a weak D match, TRBD1 (5 bases). Germline-derived CDR1 and CDR2 are MNHEY and SVGAGI. This CDR3 comprises 12 residues. Trimming cost V 7 bases and J 7 bases, with 11 bases left between them. The CDR3 DNA is TGTGCCAGCACCAGGGTTGGAAATGAGCAGTTCTTC. Residues: CASTRVGNEQFF.

This clone was seen just once. The J gene is TRBJ2-1, the V gene TRBV5-1; weak D call: TRBD2 (6 bases). The germline V gene has CDR1 SGHRS and CDR2 YFSETQ. This CDR3 is built from 14 residues. Trimming stripped 3 bases from V and 8 bases from J, with 15 bases between. The CDR3 coding sequence is TGCGCCAGCAGCTGGGGCGGGGCCCAGGATGAGCAGTTCTTC. Protein: CASSWGGAQDEQFF.

V gene TRBV6-2 or TRBV6-3 combines with J gene TRBJ2-2; D is uncertain. The CDR3 contains 18 residues. CDR1 and CDR2 (germline): MNHEY, SVGEGT. Trimming removed 2 bases from V and 4 bases from J, with 20 bases in between. The CDR3 spells CASSYRRATGGITGELFF. DNA of the CDR3: TGTGCCAGCAGTTACCGACGCGCGACGGGTGGGATCACCGGGGAGCTGTTTTTT.

The rearrangement joins TRBV5-1 to TRBJ2-1; tentative D call: TRBD2 (6 bases). The CDR3 contains 14 residues. Germline V CDR1 and CDR2: SGHRS, YFSETQ. V was trimmed by 0 bases and J by 4 bases, leaving 8 bases between them. The CDR3 is CASSLAGEYNEQFF. DNA of the CDR3: TGCGCCAGCAGCTTGGCGGGAGAATACAATGAGCAGTTCTTC.

This clone was observed a handful of times. This sequence joins TRBV30 and TRBJ1-6, with a tentative D call TRBD1 (5 bases). Germline V gene sequence: CDR1 GTSNPN, CDR2 SVGIG (reference sequence). Trimming cost V 2 bases and J 9 bases, with 17 bases left between them. This CDR3 has 15 residues. The CDR3 here is CAWSRGVGVGSPLHF. CDR3 sequence (DNA): TGTGCCTGGAGTCGGGGGGTGGGGGTAGGTTCACCCCTCCACTTT.